This T cell receptor beta chain was captured by sequencing in a study of blood T cell repertoires in COVID-19. The assay was immunoSEQ multiplex PCR, and TCRdb's table has in-frame clones only and misses some. Altogether approximately 90,000 clones are present, approximately 80% being singletons, with the ten largest covering roughly 32%. V dropped 0 bases and J dropped 9; count of bases not matched to a gene: 11. Looked up from germline, CDR1 is MGHRA and CDR2 is YSYEKL. This CDR3 contains 17 residues. Material for sequencing was peripheral blood. The chain has TRBV4-1 and TRBJ2-7; 13 nucleotides match TRBD2. This sequence originates from a woman at least 80 years old with active or convalescent COVID-19. In DNA form, the CDR3 reads TGCGCCAGCAGCCAAGACCAACTAGCGGGGGGGCCTAGTGGGCAGTACTTC. This translates into CASSQDQLAGGPSGQYF.